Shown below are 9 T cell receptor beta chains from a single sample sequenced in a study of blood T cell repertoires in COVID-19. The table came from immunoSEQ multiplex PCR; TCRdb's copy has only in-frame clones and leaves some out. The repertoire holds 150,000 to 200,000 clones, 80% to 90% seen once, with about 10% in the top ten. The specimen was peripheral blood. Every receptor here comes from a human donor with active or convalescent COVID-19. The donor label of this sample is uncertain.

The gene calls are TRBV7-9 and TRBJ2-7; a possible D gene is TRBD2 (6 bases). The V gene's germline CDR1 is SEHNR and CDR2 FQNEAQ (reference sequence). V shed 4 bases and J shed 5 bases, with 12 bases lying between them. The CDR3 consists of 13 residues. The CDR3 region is CASSSAGPHEQYF. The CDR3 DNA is TGTGCCAGCAGCTCGGCGGGGCCCCACGAGCAGTACTTC.

The CDR3 DNA is TGTGCCACCAGCGACAGGGGTTTTGATGGCTACACCTTC. It translates to CATSDRGFDGYTF. The chain uses TRBV24-1 and TRBJ1-2, with 8 bases matching TRBD1. The length of the CDR3 is 13 residues. Germline V lookup: CDR1 KGHDR, CDR2 SFDVKD. V trimming: 7 bases; J trimming: 6 bases; junction bases outside the gene matches: 6.

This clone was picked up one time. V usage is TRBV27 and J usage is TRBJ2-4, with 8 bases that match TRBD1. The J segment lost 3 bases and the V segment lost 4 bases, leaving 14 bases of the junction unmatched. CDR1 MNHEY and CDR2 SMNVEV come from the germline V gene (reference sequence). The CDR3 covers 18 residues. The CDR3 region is CASSYAQGTGGFKNIQYF. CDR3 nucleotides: TGTGCCAGCAGTTATGCCCAAGGGACAGGAGGATTCAAAAACATTCAGTACTTC.

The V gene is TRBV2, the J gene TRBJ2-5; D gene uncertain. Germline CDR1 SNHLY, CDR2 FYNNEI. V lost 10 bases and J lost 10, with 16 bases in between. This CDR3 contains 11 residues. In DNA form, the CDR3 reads TGTGCCACCTCTCTGGAGTCGAGCCAGTACTTC. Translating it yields CATSLESSQYF.

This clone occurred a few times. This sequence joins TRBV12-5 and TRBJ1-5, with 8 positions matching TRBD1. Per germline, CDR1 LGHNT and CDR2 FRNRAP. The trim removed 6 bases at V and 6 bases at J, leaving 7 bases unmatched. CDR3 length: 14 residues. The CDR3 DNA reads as TGTGCTAGTGGACAAGACAGGGGTAGTCAGCCCCAGCATTTT. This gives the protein CASGQDRGSQPQHF.

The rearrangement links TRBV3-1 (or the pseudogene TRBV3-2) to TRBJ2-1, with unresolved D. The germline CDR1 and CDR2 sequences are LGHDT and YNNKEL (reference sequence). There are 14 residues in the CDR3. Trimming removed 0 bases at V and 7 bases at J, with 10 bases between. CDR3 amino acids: CASSQDTADNEQFF. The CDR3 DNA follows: TGTGCCAGCAGCCAAGATACGGCGGATAATGAGCAGTTCTTC.

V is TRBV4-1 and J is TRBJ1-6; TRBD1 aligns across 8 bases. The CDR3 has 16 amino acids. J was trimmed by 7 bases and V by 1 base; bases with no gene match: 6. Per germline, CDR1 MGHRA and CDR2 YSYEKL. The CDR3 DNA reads TGCGCCAGCAGCCAAGGCGTTGACAGGGGAAATTCACCCCTCCACTTT. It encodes CASSQGVDRGNSPLHF.

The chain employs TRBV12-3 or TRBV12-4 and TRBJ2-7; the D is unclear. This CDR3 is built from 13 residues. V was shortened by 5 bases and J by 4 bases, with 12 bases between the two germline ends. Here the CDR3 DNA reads TGTGCCAGCAGTCCCGGTCCCGAATACGAGCAGTACTTC. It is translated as CASSPGPEYEQYF.

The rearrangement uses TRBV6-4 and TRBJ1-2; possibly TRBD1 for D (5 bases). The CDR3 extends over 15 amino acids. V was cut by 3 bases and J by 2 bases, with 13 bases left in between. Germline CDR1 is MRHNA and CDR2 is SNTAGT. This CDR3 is CASSEKGRANYGYTF. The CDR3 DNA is TGTGCCAGCAGTGAGAAGGGCAGGGCAAACTATGGCTACACCTTC.